Following are 25 T cell receptor beta chains from one sample sequenced in a study of human T cells and chemical hapten exposure. One entry per CDR3 protein results from TCRdb running MiXCR on the RACE reads. The sample carries some 65,000 distinct CDR3 sequences, approximately 6.1% recorded once. Time point indicated: healthy volunteer bleed at 6 weeks. Whole blood that had not been fractionated was the source of extracted total RNA. The sequenced material came from whole blood. These receptors came from a female donor in good health. Some clones in this sample may be carry-over from other donors' samples.

V and J are TRBV4-1 and TRBJ1-2; D perhaps matches TRBD1 (6 bases). The CDR3 length is 14 residues. V dropped 8 bases and J dropped 5 bases, with 18 bases sitting between them. Germline CDR1 is MGHRA and CDR2 is YSYEKL. Here the CDR3 reads CASYDGEGTYGYTF. DNA of the CDR3: TGCGCCAGCTACGACGGGGAGGGGACATATGGCTACACCTTC.

This clonotype was picked up many times. The gene calls are TRBV19 and TRBJ2-2; D possibly corresponds to TRBD1 (6 bases). V was clipped by 6 bases and J by 1 base, with 12 bases between them. This CDR3 spans 15 amino acids. Germline V gene data show CDR1 as LNHDA and CDR2 as SQIVND (reference sequence). CDR3 region: CASRPWGQNTGELFF. The CDR3 nucleotides are TGTGCCAGTAGGCCATGGGGACAGAACACCGGGGAGCTGTTTTTT.

CDR3 DNA: TGTGCCAGCAGCCCCCGTCCAGGGGGCGGGGGGGAGACCCAGTACTTC. Protein product: CASSPRPGGGGETQYF. The chain couples TRBV11-2 to TRBJ2-5; D may correspond to TRBD1 or TRBD2 (8 bases each). V lost 5 bases, J lost 5 bases, and 21 bases lay in between. The CDR3 spans 16 residues. Germline V gene lookup returns CDR1 SGHAT and CDR2 FQNNGV.

This clonotype appeared a few times. The chain combines TRBV5-1 with TRBJ2-5; D is possibly TRBD1 (7 bases). The CDR3 has 15 residues. Trimming pared 3 bases from V and 3 bases from J, leaving 15 bases between. Looked up from germline, CDR1 is SGHRS and CDR2 is YFSETQ. CDR3 loop: CASSSGGTAKETQYF. The CDR3 region has the DNA TGCGCCAGCAGCTCCGGCGGGACAGCCAAAGAGACCCAGTACTTC.

This clonotype was picked up many times. The chain combines TRBV28 with TRBJ2-5, with TRBD2 as a possible D gene (7 bases). Per germline, CDR1 MDHEN and CDR2 SYDVKM. The V gene lost 5 bases and the J gene lost 7 bases, with 20 bases spanning the gap. The CDR3 is 15 amino acids. The CDR3 loop reads CASSPPGGRGVTQYF. CDR3 sequence (DNA): TGTGCCAGCAGTCCCCCCGGGGGGCGAGGAGTGACCCAGTACTTC.

V usage is TRBV3-1 and J usage is TRBJ2-4; D is unresolved. Germline assignment: CDR1 LGHDT and CDR2 YNNKEL (reference sequence). The length of the CDR3 is 11 residues. V lost 5 bases and J 11 bases, leaving 10 bases between the germline ends. CDR3 coding DNA: TGTGCCAGCAGCTCCGGATGGGTTCAGTACTTC. Its translation is CASSSGWVQYF.

The gene calls are TRBV7-2 and TRBJ2-3; D ambiguous. Germline CDR1 SGHTA, CDR2 FQGNSA. The CDR3 length is 14 residues. V lost 2 bases and J lost 0, with 6 bases in between. The DNA of the CDR3 is TGTGCCAGCAGCTTACCCATTAGCACAGATACGCAGTATTTT. Protein product: CASSLPISTDTQYF.

This clonotype showed up many times. This chain links TRBV27 with TRBJ2-2; D uncertain. Germline V gene sequence: CDR1 MNHEY, CDR2 SMNVEV (reference sequence). The CDR3 covers 12 residues. The ends were cut back, 5 bases at V and 4 bases at J, with 5 bases in the middle. CDR3: CASSPSTGELFF. The CDR3 DNA follows: TGTGCCAGCAGTCCAAGCACCGGGGAGCTGTTTTTT.

J is TRBJ2-7 and V is TRBV2; no firm D call. The V end was cut by 8 bases, the J end by 0 bases, with 5 bases between. The CDR3 consists of 11 residues. Germline CDR1 is SNHLY and CDR2 is FYNNEI. In DNA form, the CDR3 reads TGTGCCAGCGCCCTCTCCTACGAGCAGTACTTC. It is translated as CASALSYEQYF. The complete variable domain, with remaining parts taken from reference TRBV2 and TRBJ2-7, reads EPEVTQTPSHQVTQMGQEVILRCVPISNHLYFYWYRQILGQKVEFLVSFYNNEISEKSEIFDDQFSVERPDGSNFTLKIRSTKLEDSAMYFCASALSYEQYFGPGTRLTVT.

The rearrangement links TRBV7-2 to TRBJ1-5; D is ambiguous. The CDR3 is made up of 15 amino acids. V gave up 1 base and J gave up 3 bases, with 10 bases separating them. Looked up from germline, CDR1 is SGHTA and CDR2 is FQGNSA. CDR3 bases: TGTGCCAGCAGCTTAGATAATTGGGTCAATCAGCCCCAGCATTTT. Its translation: CASSLDNWVNQPQHF.

This clonotype was detected ten times or more. The chain links TRBV15 to TRBJ1-4; maybe TRBD1 (6 bases). The CDR3 covers 15 residues. Between the trimmed V and J ends, which lost 1 base and 8 bases, there was a span of 14 bases. Germline V gene data show CDR1 as LNHNV and CDR2 as YYDKDF (reference sequence). The chain's CDR3 is CATSRGETGGEKLFF. The CDR3 bases are TGTGCCACCAGCAGAGGAGAGACAGGCGGCGAAAAACTGTTTTTT.

This clonotype has at least ten counts. V usage is TRBV28 and J usage is TRBJ1-4; maybe TRBD1 (5 bases). CDR1 and CDR2 (germline): MDHEN, SYDVKM. V lost 3 bases and J 7 bases, leaving 12 bases between the germline ends. The CDR3 extends over 14 amino acids. In nucleotides, the CDR3 is TGTGCCAGCAGTTTCGGCAGGGCCGGTGAAAAACTGTTTTTT. Protein product: CASSFGRAGEKLFF.

This clonotype was observed at least ten times. The chain couples TRBV12-3 or TRBV12-4 to TRBJ2-7; a possible D gene is TRBD2 (5 bases). The CDR3 spans 13 residues. The ends were cut back, 2 bases at V and 7 bases at J, with 12 bases in the middle. The CDR3 reads CASSLFEGREQYF. Here the CDR3 DNA reads TGTGCCAGCAGTTTATTCGAGGGTCGAGAGCAGTACTTC.

The rearrangement joins TRBV28 to TRBJ2-5, with 9 bases fitting TRBD1. CDR1 and CDR2 (germline): MDHEN, SYDVKM. The CDR3 loop spans 14 amino acids. The J segment lost 7 bases and the V segment lost 6 bases, leaving 9 bases of the junction unmatched. The CDR3 sequence is CASRPPGQGGTQYF. CDR3 coding DNA: TGTGCCAGCAGACCCCCGGGACAGGGAGGGACCCAGTACTTC.

The V call is TRBV12-3 or TRBV12-4, the J call TRBJ1-1; TRBD1 might be the D (6 bases). The CDR3 has 14 amino acids. The V end was cut by 4 bases, the J end by 4 bases, with 13 bases between. The CDR3 DNA reads as TGTGCCAGCAGTTCGGACAGCTGGGGCACTGAAGCTTTCTTT. Amino acid sequence: CASSSDSWGTEAFF.

This chain uses TRBV6-1 with TRBJ1-1, with 7 bases aligning to TRBD1. Trimming took 5 bases from V and 4 from J; bases not matched to a gene: 10. CDR3 length equals 15 residues. Germline CDR1 is MNHNS and CDR2 is SASEGT. The CDR3 sequence is CASSYYDRESTEAFF. The CDR3 DNA reads TGTGCCAGCAGTTACTACGACAGGGAAAGCACTGAAGCTTTCTTT.

This clonotype was detected many times. V gene TRBV12-3 or TRBV12-4 combines with J gene TRBJ1-4, with D perhaps matching TRBD1 (6 bases). V was pared by 6 bases and J by 1 base, with 15 bases between. The CDR3 is made up of 16 amino acids. The CDR3 here is CASRSPGGGTNEKLFF. In DNA form, the CDR3 reads TGTGCCAGCAGATCCCCGGGGGGCGGAACTAATGAAAAACTGTTTTTT.

This clonotype was picked up a small number of times. The J gene is TRBJ1-1, the V gene TRBV12-3 or TRBV12-4; 7 bases map to TRBD1. This CDR3 is 13 amino acids long. Trimming took 6 bases from V and 7 from J; bases not matched to a gene: 8. Here the CDR3 DNA reads TGTGCCAGCAGCAAAGGGGGCGCCGGTGAAGCTTTCTTT. Translated, it gives CASSKGGAGEAFF.

This clonotype showed up many times. V gene TRBV5-1 combines with J gene TRBJ2-5; 10 bases align to TRBD1. This CDR3 region has 13 residues. Germline CDR1 SGHRS, CDR2 YFSETQ. Unmatched junction bases numbered 2, after V lost 4 bases and J lost 5 bases. The CDR3 DNA follows: TGCGCCAGCAGCCCGGGACAGGGGGAGACCCAGTACTTC. Protein: CASSPGQGETQYF.

This clonotype has a count of ten or more. V is TRBV6-2 or TRBV6-3 and J is TRBJ2-3; D assignment may be TRBD1 or TRBD2 (5 bases each). The V end was cut by 7 bases, the J end by 2 bases, with 13 bases between. Germline V lookup: CDR1 MNHEY, CDR2 SVGEGT. The CDR3 contains 14 residues. The CDR3, as DNA: TGTGCCAGCAAGTCCTTGGGGACCACAGATACGCAGTATTTT. As protein: CASKSLGTTDTQYF.

This clonotype has a count of ten or more. The J gene is TRBJ2-2, the V gene TRBV29-1; 9 bases line up with TRBD1. The trim removed 6 bases at V and 5 bases at J, leaving 7 bases unmatched. The CDR3 loop spans 14 amino acids. CDR1 is SQVTM, CDR2 ANQGSEA, per germline. CDR3 loop: CSVETGGRTGELFF. The CDR3 coding sequence is TGCAGCGTGGAGACAGGGGGGAGGACCGGGGAGCTGTTTTTT.

This chain uses TRBV28 with TRBJ2-2, with TRBD2 matching over 7 bases. CDR3 size: 16 residues. Losses at the gene ends were 3 bases for V and 4 bases for J; bases not matched to a gene: 8. The germline V gene has CDR1 MDHEN and CDR2 SYDVKM. Here the CDR3 reads CASSFQGGAGTGELFF. The CDR3 DNA sequence: TGTGCCAGCAGTTTCCAGGGAGGGGCGGGCACCGGGGAGCTGTTTTTT.

The rearrangement uses TRBV6-6 and TRBJ2-5, with a possible D match to TRBD2 (5 bases). Between the trimmed V and J ends, which lost 5 bases and 1 base, there was a span of 14 bases. The CDR3 totals 15 residues. CDR1 is MNHNY and CDR2 is SVGAGI in the germline V gene (reference sequence). Here the CDR3 DNA reads TGTGCCAGCAGTCTACAACCGGGGAGCCAAGAGACCCAGTACTTC. Encoded protein: CASSLQPGSQETQYF.

This clonotype came up many times. This sequence joins TRBV28 and TRBJ2-6; no clear D gene. Trimming shortened V by 1 base and J by 1 base, and 2 bases separated the two germline ends. Per germline, CDR1 MDHEN and CDR2 SYDVKM. This CDR3 region has 14 residues. The DNA of the CDR3 is TGTGCCAGCAGTTTATATTCTGGGGCCAACGTCCTGACTTTC. Its protein product is CASSLYSGANVLTF. The variable domain in full, completed from reference TRBV28 and TRBJ2-6, reads DVKVTQSSRYLVKRTGEKVFLECVQDMDHENMFWYRQDPGLGLRLIYFSYDVKMKEKGDIPEGYSVSREKKERFSLILESASTNQTSMYLCASSLYSGANVLTFGAGSRLTVL.

This clonotype came up a few times. J is TRBJ1-1 and V is TRBV3-1; TRBD1 is a possible D gene (6 bases). The V end was cut by 0 bases, the J end by 4 bases, with 12 bases between. The CDR3 is made up of 15 amino acids. In germline, CDR1 is LGHDT, CDR2 YNNKEL (reference sequence). DNA for the CDR3: TGTGCCAGCAGCCAAGAACCCCAGGGGCTCACTGAAGCTTTCTTT. This translates into CASSQEPQGLTEAFF. Complete variable domain (other parts from reference TRBV3-1 and TRBJ1-1): DTAVSQTPKYLVTQMGNDKSIKCEQNLGHDTMYWYKQDSKKFLKIMFSYNNKELIINETVPNRFSPKSPDKAHLNLHINSLELGDSAVYFCASSQEPQGLTEAFFGQGTRLTVV.